The 17 T cell receptor beta chains below all came from one sample that was sequenced in a study of blood T cell repertoires in COVID-19. Some clones are missing from TCRdb's copy, which holds only in-frame ones; the method was immunoSEQ multiplex PCR. The sample contains some 260,000 clones, approximately 88% of which appear only once. The sample taken for sequencing was peripheral blood. The origin of the receptors is a woman between 65 and 79 years old with COVID-19, enrolled during active disease.

The chain has TRBV5-1 and TRBJ2-1; the D gene is possibly TRBD2 (6 bases). Germline V gene data show CDR1 as SGHRS and CDR2 as YFSETQ. The CDR3 runs to 16 residues. With 0 bases removed from V and 0 bases from J, the gap between germline ends came to 10 bases. The CDR3: CASSLVAASSYNEQFF. The CDR3 nucleotides read TGCGCCAGCAGCTTGGTAGCGGCGAGCTCCTACAATGAGCAGTTCTTC.

This rearrangement joins TRBV19 to TRBJ2-3; 7 bases line up with TRBD2. The V segment lost 7 bases and the J segment 9 bases; nucleotides outside the gene matches: 13. Germline lookup yields CDR1 LNHDA and CDR2 SQIVND (reference sequence). The CDR3 has 14 amino acids. The CDR3 region has the DNA TGTGCCAGTACCAATACGGGGGAGGGGCGAACGCAGTATTTT. Translating it yields CASTNTGEGRTQYF. Looking up the rest from reference TRBV19 and TRBJ2-3 gives the full variable domain: DGGITQSPKYLFRKEGQNVTLSCEQNLNHDAMYWYRQDPGQGLRLIYYSQIVNDFQKGDIAEGYSVSREKKESFPLTVTSAQKNPTAFYLCASTNTGEGRTQYFGPGTRLTVL.

This chain joins TRBV6-4 and TRBJ2-1; D unresolved. The ends were cut back, 9 bases at V and 1 base at J, with 16 bases in the middle. The length of the CDR3 is 15 residues. CDR1 and CDR2 from the germline V gene are MRHNA and SNTAGT. The CDR3 sequence is CASSRVGLSYNEQFF. The CDR3 nucleotides are TGTGCCAGTTCTAGAGTCGGGTTATCCTACAATGAGCAGTTCTTC.

This sequence joins TRBV5-6 and TRBJ1-2; possible D gene TRBD1, 6 bases. This CDR3 contains 14 residues. The V gene lost 5 bases and the J gene lost 8 bases, with 19 bases spanning the gap. Germline V gene lookup returns CDR1 SGHDT and CDR2 YYEEEE. DNA for the CDR3: TGTGCCAGCAGAGTGGACAGTCGAAAAGGAGGCTACACCTTC. It codes for CASRVDSRKGGYTF.

V gene TRBV2 combines with J gene TRBJ2-2, with TRBD2 as a possible D gene (5 bases). Trimming pared 2 bases from V and 5 bases from J, leaving 12 bases between. Germline CDR1 and CDR2: SNHLY and FYNNEI. This CDR3 contains 15 residues. CDR3 nucleotide sequence: TGTGCCAGCAGTGAAAACCCTCCGGGGACCGGGGAGCTGTTTTTT. Amino acids: CASSENPPGTGELFF.

V gene TRBV13 combines with J gene TRBJ1-2, with TRBD1 matching over 11 bases. J was trimmed by 4 bases and V by 4 bases; bases with no gene match: 8. This CDR3 region has 16 residues. Germline V lookup: CDR1 PRHDT, CDR2 FYEKMQ (reference sequence). CDR3: CASSYPGQGGGYGYTF. The CDR3 DNA follows: TGTGCCAGCAGCTACCCGGGACAGGGGGGTGGCTATGGCTACACCTTC.

This sequence joins TRBV7-3 and TRBJ2-1; 14 nucleotides line up with TRBD2. Germline V gene data show CDR1 as SGHTA and CDR2 as FQGTGA. V dropped 2 bases and J dropped 4; count of bases not matched to a gene: 7. This CDR3 region has 18 residues. In DNA form, the CDR3 reads TGTGCCAGCAGCTTACATCCGGGACTAGCGGGAGAGTACAATGAGCAGTTCTTC. This codes for CASSLHPGLAGEYNEQFF.

The J gene is TRBJ2-1, the V gene TRBV7-9; 7 positions agree with TRBD1. The germline CDR1 and CDR2 sequences are SEHNR and FQNEAQ (reference sequence). The trim removed 4 bases at V and 9 bases at J, leaving 9 bases unmatched. This CDR3 has 14 residues. For the CDR3, the DNA is TGTGCCAGCAGCTCAGACCGGGACAGCGGTGAGCAGTTCTTC. Translating gives CASSSDRDSGEQFF.

The chain employs TRBV7-9 and TRBJ1-2; the match to TRBD1 covers 9 bases. V lost 4 bases and J lost 6; bases outside the gene matches: 9. Germline lookup yields CDR1 SEHNR and CDR2 FQNEAQ (reference sequence). The CDR3 runs 15 residues. This chain's CDR3 is CASSSTGTGRDGYTF. The DNA for the CDR3 is TGTGCCAGCAGCTCAACCGGGACAGGGAGAGATGGCTACACCTTC.

The rearrangement uses TRBV30 and TRBJ1-3; no definite D call. Germline V CDR1 and CDR2: GTSNPN, SVGIG (reference sequence). CDR3 length: 16 residues. V was pared by 3 bases and J by 2 bases, with 17 bases between. CDR3 residues: CAWSLRGGRPGNTIYF. As DNA, the CDR3 is TGTGCCTGGAGCCTTAGAGGAGGAAGGCCTGGAAACACCATATATTTT.

The J gene is TRBJ2-7, the V gene TRBV10-1; TRBD2 aligns across 12 bases. The trim removed 8 bases at V and 6 bases at J, leaving 14 bases unmatched. The germline V gene has CDR1 WNHNN and CDR2 SYGVQD (reference sequence). The CDR3 contains 16 residues. The chain's CDR3 is CASPLAGGSRAAEQYF. CDR3 in DNA: TGCGCCAGCCCACTAGCGGGAGGTTCTAGGGCGGCCGAGCAGTACTTC.

The V gene is TRBV2, the J gene TRBJ1-2, with D possibly TRBD1 on 6 matching bases. This CDR3 spans 13 amino acids. With 9 bases removed from V and 3 bases from J, the gap between germline ends came to 14 bases. Germline-derived CDR1 and CDR2 are SNHLY and FYNNEI. The chain's CDR3 is CASTGGGDYGYTF. CDR3 DNA sequence: TGTGCCAGTACCGGGGGGGGCGACTATGGCTACACCTTC.

The chain links TRBV18 to TRBJ2-1, with D possibly TRBD2 on 6 matching bases. The length of the CDR3 is 15 residues. V was trimmed by 3 bases and J by 0 bases, leaving 9 bases between them. Germline lookup yields CDR1 KGHSH and CDR2 LQKENI. CDR3 residues: CASSPAGSSYNEQFF. CDR3 nucleotide sequence: TGTGCCAGCTCACCGGCGGGAAGCTCCTACAATGAGCAGTTCTTC.

The V gene is TRBV19, the J gene TRBJ1-5, with 8 bases fitting TRBD1. Germline V gene data show CDR1 as LNHDA and CDR2 as SQIVND (reference sequence). Trimming took 5 bases from V and 2 from J; bases not matched to a gene: 8. This CDR3 has 16 residues. The CDR3 spells CASSHLDRGGNQPQHF. The CDR3 DNA is TGTGCCAGTAGTCACCTCGACAGGGGCGGCAATCAGCCCCAGCATTTT.

The chain carries TRBV2 and TRBJ1-1; 7 bases match TRBD1. The ends lost 8 bases at V and 1 base at J; junction bases unmatched: 4. Per the germline V gene, CDR1 is SNHLY and CDR2 is FYNNEI. The CDR3 sequence is 13 residues long. The CDR3 DNA reads TGTGCCAGCCTTGACAGGGAGAACACTGAAGCTTTCTTT. Protein product: CASLDRENTEAFF. Full variable domain (outside the CDR3, taken from reference TRBV2 and TRBJ1-1): EPEVTQTPSHQVTQMGQEVILRCVPISNHLYFYWYRQILGQKVEFLVSFYNNEISEKSEIFDDQFSVERPDGSNFTLKIRSTKLEDSAMYFCASLDRENTEAFFGQGTRLTVV.

This chain's CDR3 is CASSLLAGGRGTGELFF. CDR3 bases: TGTGCCAGCAGCTTACTAGCGGGGGGGCGAGGCACCGGGGAGCTGTTTTTT. The V call is TRBV7-2, the J call TRBJ2-2; 12 nucleotides line up with TRBD2. This CDR3 region has 17 residues. Germline trimming cut 2 bases from V and 4 bases from J; bases unmatched to any gene: 5. CDR1 is SGHTA, CDR2 FQGNSA, per germline.

This sequence joins TRBV11-2 and TRBJ2-7, with D perhaps matching TRBD2 (6 bases). The CDR3 covers 14 residues. Trimming removed 4 bases from V and 7 bases from J, with 17 bases in between. Germline values: CDR1 SGHAT, CDR2 FQNNGV. CDR3 amino acids: CASSSPRLLAEQYF. The CDR3 DNA sequence: TGTGCCAGCAGCTCCCCCAGACTCCTAGCGGAGCAGTACTTC.